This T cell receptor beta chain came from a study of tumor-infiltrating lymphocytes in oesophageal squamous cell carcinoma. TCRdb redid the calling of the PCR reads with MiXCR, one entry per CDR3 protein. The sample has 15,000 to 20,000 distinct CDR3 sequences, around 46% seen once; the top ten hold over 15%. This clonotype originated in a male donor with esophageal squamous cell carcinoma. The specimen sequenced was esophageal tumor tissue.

The CDR3 nucleotides read TGTGCCAGCAGCCCAGGGTTTGGAAACACCATATATTTT. It encodes CASSPGFGNTIYF. The V gene is TRBV7-9, the J gene TRBJ1-3; D is possibly TRBD1 (5 bases). V was clipped by 5 bases and J by 3 bases, with 8 bases between them. The CDR3 is 13 residues long. Germline CDR1 and CDR2: SEHNR and FQNEAQ (reference sequence). The variable domain in full, completed from reference TRBV7-9 and TRBJ1-3, reads DTGVSQNPRHKITKRGQNVTFRCDPISEHNRLYWYRQTLGQGPEFLTYFQNEAQLEKSRLLSDRFSAERPKGSFSTLEIQRTEQGDSAMYLCASSPGFGNTIYFGEGSWLTVV.